This entry lists 5 T cell receptor beta chains sequenced from one sample in a study of T-cell memory formation after mild COVID-19. In TCRdb, the 5' RACE reads were re-called with MiXCR into one record per CDR3 protein. The table includes hundreds of thousands of distinct CDR3 sequences, 28% detected once. Sequencing was performed on PBMCs or a T cell subset sorted from them (not recorded which). All receptors come from an adult woman who had mild COVID-19 (a few samples of this study predate the infection). Cell type and time point are not known.

The chain has TRBV7-9 and TRBJ1-1; D uncertain. CDR1 and CDR2 from the germline V gene are SEHNR and FQNEAQ (reference sequence). V was pared by 1 base and J by 3 bases, with 9 bases between. This CDR3 comprises 14 residues. CDR3 sequence: CASSLVQSHTEAFF. The CDR3 region has the DNA TGTGCCAGCAGCTTAGTACAGTCCCACACTGAAGCTTTCTTT.

This clonotype was counted a few times. The chain recombines TRBV21-1 with TRBJ2-2; TRBD1 is the table's D call, not checked against the DNA. TRBV21-1 is classified as a pseudogene. CDR3 length: 14 residues. The CDR3 nucleotides are TGTGCCAGCAGCCAATGGGGGCTGGACGGGGAGCTGTTTTTT. It yields the protein CASSQWGLDGELFF.

This clonotype came up many times. The gene calls are TRBV5-1 and TRBJ2-5; possible D gene TRBD1, 5 bases. CDR3 length: 15 residues. V was cut by 0 bases and J by 1 base, with 10 bases left in between. Germline CDR1 SGHRS, CDR2 YFSETQ. CDR3 sequence reads: CASSLATVSQETQYF. The CDR3 DNA reads as TGCGCCAGCAGCTTGGCGACAGTTTCCCAAGAGACCCAGTACTTC.

The rearrangement joins TRBV20-1 to TRBJ2-7; 7 nucleotides align to TRBD2. Per germline, CDR1 DFQATT and CDR2 SNEGSKA (reference sequence). The CDR3 runs to 15 residues. V gave up 0 bases and J gave up 3 bases; unmatched junction bases: 8. In DNA, the CDR3 is TGCAGTGCTAGAGATTTGGGGGAGGGCGTCTACGAGCAGTACTTC. Translating it yields CSARDLGEGVYEQYF.

The rearrangement joins TRBV5-6 to TRBJ2-1, with D unresolved. The CDR3 has 14 residues. Deletions cut 3 bases from V and 7 bases from J, with 14 bases between. Germline loops: CDR1 SGHDT, CDR2 YYEEEE. CDR3 in DNA: TGTGCCAGCAGCTCCACGGTGGTGTGGAATGAGCAGTTCTTC. Translated: CASSSTVVWNEQFF.